This entry describes one T cell receptor (beta chain). Its cognate antigen is unknown. The entry originates in a study of cytomegalovirus exposure and HLA in healthy donors. Study-wide results and limits: A classifier reportedly called cytomegalovirus status with high sensitivity and specificity. The presence/absence work took it that sequencing depth was about the same across donors. TCR beta sequences numbering about 17,000 were associated with HLA alleles at 0.05 false discovery rate in a later analysis. Specificity for CMV antigens was confirmed in vitro for a few of the CMV-associated chains.

The CDR3 runs to 17 residues. With 4 bases removed from V and 4 bases from J, the gap between germline ends came to 21 bases. From germline, CDR1 is LNHDA and CDR2 SQIVND (reference sequence). The study ran its PCR with 60 Vbeta and 13 Jbeta primers. This table comes from immunoSEQ multiplex PCR, and its TCRdb copy is limited to in-frame clones, with some not included. This sample's clone table lists roughly 77,000 clones. Sequencing used PBMCs. The chain is built from TRBV19 and TRBJ2-3, with D possibly matching TRBD2 (6 bases). This TCR was sampled from a female donor in good health and CMV-seropositive. The CDR3 reads CASSTKTSMFLPDTQYF. CDR3 bases: TGTGCCAGTAGTACAAAGACTAGTATGTTTCTCCCAGATACGCAGTATTTT. Supplemented by reference TRBV19 and TRBJ2-3, the full variable domain reads DGGITQSPKYLFRKEGQNVTLSCEQNLNHDAMYWYRQDPGQGLRLIYYSQIVNDFQKGDIAEGYSVSREKKESFPLTVTSAQKNPTAFYLCASSTKTSMFLPDTQYFGPGTRLTVL.